Presented here are 26 T cell receptor beta chains from one specimen sequenced in a study of T cell clonotyping in hematopoietic cell transplantation. The time point here: recipient sample about 28 days before transplant, after cytoreduction. Sequencing used immunoSEQ multiplex PCR; TCRdb keeps in-frame clones, though not all of them. The sample lists about 45,000 clones, 82% occurring once. The sample in question was peripheral blood mononuclear cells, obtained before stem cell transplant. These receptors originate from a man aged 60 to 69 with myelodysplastic syndrome. Some clones in this sample may be carry-over from other donors' samples.

In this sample, this clone turned up once. The rearrangement uses TRBV7-2 and TRBJ2-2, with 9 nucleotides matching TRBD2. This CDR3 is 17 amino acids long. With 1 base clipped from V and 5 bases from J, the junction kept 8 bases outside the gene matches. The germline CDR1 and CDR2 sequences are SGHTA and FQGNSA. DNA for the CDR3: TGTGCCAGCAGCTTAGGGGCGGGGGGGCCGGGGACCGGGGAGCTGTTTTTT. This sequence encodes CASSLGAGGPGTGELFF.

The chain joins TRBV27 to TRBJ1-1; a possible D gene is TRBD1 (5 bases). The germline V gene encodes CDR1 MNHEY and CDR2 SMNVEV (reference sequence). V lost 5 bases and J lost 6, with 22 bases in between. This CDR3 has 16 amino acids. The CDR3 region is CASSPDAAPWGPEAFF. As DNA, the CDR3 is TGTGCCAGCAGTCCGGACGCGGCCCCCTGGGGACCTGAAGCTTTCTTT.

The rearrangement uses TRBV5-1 and TRBJ1-1; D is perhaps TRBD1 (6 bases). The CDR3 consists of 15 residues. CDR1 is SGHRS and CDR2 is YFSETQ in the germline V gene. Trimming stripped 0 bases from V and 3 bases from J, with 12 bases between. DNA of the CDR3: TGCGCCAGCAGCTTGGACAGGGTTTGGGACACTGAAGCTTTCTTT. This encodes CASSLDRVWDTEAFF.

CDR3 loop: CASRGQGNTGELFF. The CDR3 nucleotides read TGTGCCAGCAGGGGACAGGGCAACACCGGGGAGCTGTTTTTT. V is TRBV6-5 and J is TRBJ2-2, with TRBD1 identical over 9 bases. Germline trimming cut 6 bases from V and 2 bases from J; bases unmatched to any gene: 1. Germline CDR1 MNHEY, CDR2 SVGAGI. The CDR3 runs to 14 residues.

This chain uses TRBV7-2 with TRBJ1-2, with a tentative D call TRBD1 (6 bases). The CDR3 runs to 16 residues. Trimming pared 3 bases from V and 1 base from J, leaving 15 bases between. Looked up from germline, CDR1 is SGHTA and CDR2 is FQGNSA. The CDR3 sequence: CASSFKTGDDNYGYTF. DNA for the CDR3: TGTGCCAGCAGCTTCAAGACAGGTGACGATAACTATGGCTACACCTTC.

This chain links TRBV27 with TRBJ2-7; D possibly matches TRBD1 or TRBD2 (6 bases each). With 8 bases removed from V and 3 bases from J, the gap between germline ends came to 14 bases. CDR3 length: 13 amino acids. Per the germline V gene, CDR1 is MNHEY and CDR2 is SMNVEV (reference sequence). The CDR3 spells CASGGQASYEQYF. Written as DNA, the CDR3 is TGTGCCAGCGGGGGGCAGGCCAGCTACGAGCAGTACTTC.

CDR3 in DNA: TGCGCCAGCAGCTTGGGGTTAAGCAGTGTCTATGAAAAACTGTTTTTT. The encoded protein is CASSLGLSSVYEKLFF. The chain carries TRBV5-1 and TRBJ1-4; D is ambiguous. The germline V gene encodes CDR1 SGHRS and CDR2 YFSETQ. The CDR3 contains 16 residues. V lost 0 bases to trimming and J lost 6 bases, with 15 bases between them.

The V gene is TRBV7-2, the J gene TRBJ2-1; 10 bases line up with TRBD1. The germline V gene encodes CDR1 SGHTA and CDR2 FQGNSA. V dropped 2 bases and J dropped 5; count of bases not matched to a gene: 6. The CDR3 has 16 residues. DNA for the CDR3: TGTGCCAGCAGCTTATGGGGGACAGGGGTCCACAATGAGCAGTTCTTC. Translating gives CASSLWGTGVHNEQFF.

The chain has TRBV27 and TRBJ1-1; perhaps TRBD1 as D (6 bases). Germline V gives CDR1 MNHEY, CDR2 SMNVEV (reference sequence). The germline V and J ends were trimmed by 3 bases and 8 bases, with 13 bases remaining between them. The CDR3 has 13 amino acids. CDR3 DNA: TGTGCCAGCAGTTTTTCATGGGGGCGCGAAGCTTTCTTT. Translating it yields CASSFSWGREAFF.

This rearrangement joins TRBV28 to TRBJ1-2; TRBD1 might be the D (5 bases). V was trimmed by 6 bases and J by 8 bases, leaving 22 bases between them. This CDR3 spans 15 amino acids. Germline CDR1 and CDR2: MDHEN and SYDVKM. The CDR3 coding sequence is TGTGCCAGCAGGGCCAGCGGGGCCGCCTCCGGAGGCTACACCTTC. Encoded protein: CASRASGAASGGYTF.

The chain employs TRBV7-9 and TRBJ1-1; D is unclear. Germline CDR1 is SEHNR and CDR2 is FQNEAQ (reference sequence). Trimming stripped 7 bases from V and 0 bases from J, with 6 bases between. The CDR3 is made up of 12 amino acids. This chain's CDR3 is CASNEVNTEAFF. The CDR3, as DNA: TGTGCCAGCAACGAAGTGAACACTGAAGCTTTCTTT. Combining the CDR3 with reference TRBV7-9 and TRBJ1-1 gives the whole variable domain DTGVSQNPRHKITKRGQNVTFRCDPISEHNRLYWYRQTLGQGPEFLTYFQNEAQLEKSRLLSDRFSAERPKGSFSTLEIQRTEQGDSAMYLCASNEVNTEAFFGQGTRLTVV.

This clone was seen only once. The rearrangement links TRBV19 to TRBJ2-1; D is unclear. CDR3 length: 14 amino acids. V was trimmed by 5 bases and J by 4 bases, leaving 12 bases between them. From germline, CDR1 is LNHDA and CDR2 SQIVND (reference sequence). Here the CDR3 DNA reads TGTGCCAGTAGTTGGCGAGCGAAATACAATGAGCAGTTCTTC. Its protein is CASSWRAKYNEQFF.

This clone was seen just once. The chain carries TRBV18 and TRBJ1-2; the D gene is possibly TRBD1 (5 bases). This CDR3 region has 14 residues. Trimming removed 3 bases from V and 4 bases from J, with 12 bases in between. Germline values: CDR1 KGHSH, CDR2 LQKENI. The CDR3 is CASSPGGASYGYTF. Here the CDR3 DNA reads TGTGCCAGCTCACCGGGAGGGGCGTCCTATGGCTACACCTTC.

V usage is TRBV28 and J usage is TRBJ1-2; possible D gene TRBD1, 5 bases. The ends were cut back, 5 bases at V and 0 bases at J, with 13 bases in the middle. The length of the CDR3 is 15 residues. In germline, CDR1 is MDHEN, CDR2 SYDVKM. The CDR3 region is CASSTVGGSNYGYTF. CDR3 nucleotides: TGTGCCAGCAGTACAGTGGGGGGGTCTAACTATGGCTACACCTTC.

This clone has just one count. The chain recombines TRBV7-8 with TRBJ2-7; tentatively, D is TRBD1 (5 bases). V gave up 5 bases and J gave up 5 bases, with 16 bases separating them. Germline lookup yields CDR1 SGHVS and CDR2 FQNEAQ. There are 14 residues in the CDR3. This CDR3 is CASSPTRVNNEQYF. DNA of the CDR3: TGTGCCAGCAGCCCCACCAGGGTAAATAACGAGCAGTACTTC.

This chain joins TRBV7-2 and TRBJ1-1; 7 bases agree with TRBD1. With 1 base clipped from V and 0 bases from J, the junction kept 2 bases outside the gene matches. Germline V lookup: CDR1 SGHTA, CDR2 FQGNSA. The CDR3 totals 15 residues. CDR3: CASSLGDRLNTEAFF. The DNA of the CDR3 is TGTGCCAGCAGCTTAGGGGACAGACTGAACACTGAAGCTTTCTTT.

The chain joins TRBV30 to TRBJ1-4; tentative D call: TRBD1 (5 bases). Germline V gene data show CDR1 as GTSNPN and CDR2 as SVGIG (reference sequence). The V gene lost 3 bases and the J gene lost 4 bases, with 18 bases spanning the gap. This CDR3 has 16 amino acids. The CDR3 reads CAWRSIRGRVNEKLFF. The CDR3 DNA sequence: TGTGCCTGGAGAAGTATTAGGGGACGAGTTAATGAAAAACTGTTTTTT.

This chain connects TRBV19 to TRBJ1-5; D possibly corresponds to TRBD1 (5 bases). This CDR3 is built from 13 residues. Germline CDR1 LNHDA, CDR2 SQIVND (reference sequence). The ends were cut back, 4 bases at V and 9 bases at J, with 13 bases in the middle. In nucleotides, the CDR3 is TGTGCCAGTAGTACAACAGGCGTCTGGCCCCAGCATTTT. It is translated as CASSTTGVWPQHF.

This chain joins TRBV5-6 and TRBJ1-2; 10 bases line up with TRBD1. With V trimmed by 3 bases and J by 8 bases, 7 bases remained unmatched. From germline, CDR1 is SGHDT and CDR2 YYEEEE. The CDR3 runs to 14 residues. CDR3 amino acids: CASSWGQGNRGYTF. The CDR3, as DNA: TGTGCCAGCAGCTGGGGACAGGGGAATCGCGGCTACACCTTC.

This clone was counted only a few times. V gene TRBV4-2 combines with J gene TRBJ2-1; no reliable D call. V was clipped by 0 bases and J by 7 bases, with 7 bases between them. Germline CDR1 and CDR2: LGHNA and YNFKEQ. The CDR3 runs 13 residues. The CDR3 reads CASSQDPRNEQFF. DNA for the CDR3: TGTGCCAGCAGCCAAGATCCGCGTAATGAGCAGTTCTTC.

This clone was counted a few times. The chain carries TRBV6-1 and TRBJ1-1; 11 nucleotides match TRBD1. This CDR3 has 14 amino acids. Germline V gives CDR1 MNHNS, CDR2 SASEGT. With V trimmed by 6 bases and J by 5 bases, 5 bases remained unmatched. CDR3 sequence (DNA): TGTGCCAGCAGGGACAGGGGGCTAGAGACTGAAGCTTTCTTT. Translation: CASRDRGLETEAFF.

The chain has TRBV6-1 and TRBJ1-2; no reliable D call. This CDR3 is 13 amino acids long. Germline V CDR1 and CDR2: MNHNS, SASEGT. Deletions cut 2 bases from V and 13 bases from J, with 17 bases between. The CDR3 protein is CASSEPPVWYGTF. In DNA, the CDR3 is TGTGCCAGCAGTGAACCCCCCGTATGGTACGGCACCTTC.

The chain combines TRBV6-5 with TRBJ1-1; D is ambiguous. Germline-derived CDR1 and CDR2 are MNHEY and SVGAGI. Trimming pared 6 bases from V and 4 bases from J, leaving 15 bases between. This CDR3 comprises 14 residues. CDR3 loop: CASSRRGYSTEAFF. The DNA of the CDR3 is TGTGCCAGCAGCCGACGCGGGTATAGCACTGAAGCTTTCTTT.

The chain employs TRBV28 and TRBJ1-6; no clear D gene. Trimming took 1 base from V and 7 from J, leaving 5 bases between them. Germline V gene data show CDR1 as MDHEN and CDR2 as SYDVKM. The CDR3 consists of 13 residues. The CDR3 spells CASSLSGNSPLHF. The CDR3 DNA reads as TGTGCCAGCAGTTTATCGGGGAATTCACCCCTCCACTTT.

This clone was observed a handful of times. This sequence joins TRBV15 and TRBJ2-7; no firm D call. V was pared by 1 base and J by 7 bases, with 8 bases between. The germline V gene has CDR1 LNHNV and CDR2 YYDKDF (reference sequence). CDR3 size: 12 residues. CDR3 DNA: TGTGCCACCAGCAGAGGGTCCCAGGAGCAGTACTTC. Residues: CATSRGSQEQYF.

This clone was seen just once. The CDR3 nucleotides are TGTGCCAGCAGTGAGGGCTACGGGTACGAGCAGTACTTC. This translates into CASSEGYGYEQYF. The chain uses TRBV2 and TRBJ2-7; D remains ambiguous. This CDR3 region has 13 residues. The germline gives CDR1 SNHLY, CDR2 FYNNEI. With 3 bases removed from V and 4 bases from J, the gap between germline ends came to 10 bases.